The clone carrying this T cell receptor beta chain was detected only once. What it binds is unknown. The sample originates from a study of T cell responses to AZD1222 COVID-19 vaccine. At the level of the study: Pooled samples include second doses given at about 4 or 12 weeks. Regarding the study as a whole: Clonal diversity may have been underestimated in mostly white British donors. An increase in Spike-specific TCR breadth and depth was observed after two AZD1222 doses.

The CDR3 totals 16 residues. CDR1 and CDR2 (germline): MDHEN, SYDVKM. V lost 6 bases, J lost 1 base, and 18 bases lay in between. Here immunoSEQ multiplex PCR was the method, and the copy in TCRdb shows in-frame clones only, minus some. The repertoire holds about 150,000 clones, with about 95% as singletons. The sequencing here drew on peripheral blood, taken on day 0 of AZD1222 vaccination. The receptor was derived from an adult in good health. The rearrangement uses TRBV28 and TRBJ1-1; D not certain. This chain's CDR3 is CASRLGGSGRNTEAFF. CDR3 sequence (DNA): TGTGCCAGCAGGTTGGGTGGGTCGGGCAGGAACACTGAAGCTTTCTTT.